This TCR beta chain was recorded in a study of response to subunit inactivated influenza vaccine. Study-level points and caveats: Each seasonal flu vaccination may recruit only limited new T cells, authors suggested.

A note on this clonotype: The antigen is unknown.

Each CDR3 protein is one row after TCRdb ran MiXCR on the RT-PCR reads. The sample holds more than 600,000 distinct CDR3 sequences, approximately 18% seen once. This TCR came from a man aged 50 to 60 who received an inactivated influenza vaccine. Sequencing was performed on PBMCs from blood, taken 5 to 6 days after vaccination.

The CDR3 bases are TGCGCCAGCAGCTTGGATCCGGGACTAGCGGGCTTAAATTCCTACGAGCAGTACTTC. Encoded protein: CASSLDPGLAGLNSYEQYF. This rearrangement joins TRBV5-1 to TRBJ2-7; TRBD2 aligns across 12 bases. CDR1 is SGHRS, CDR2 YFSETQ, per germline. V lost 0 bases and J lost 1; bases outside the gene matches: 11. This CDR3 has 19 residues.